Listed here are 10 T cell receptor beta chains from one sample, sequenced in a study of control samples from healthy donors and cancer patients. Sequencing used immunoSEQ multiplex PCR; TCRdb keeps in-frame clones, though not all of them. The sample carries 150,000 to 200,000 clones, around 94% recorded once. Sequenced material: PBMCs. The receptor source for this set is a man aged 55 to 70 with colorectal cancer.

The CDR3 nucleotides read TGTGCCAGCAGTTACCGCAGGGGGAACGTCGACAAGCACCAATACGAGCAGTACTTC. Its translation: CASSYRRGNVDKHQYEQYF. The J gene is TRBJ2-7, the V gene TRBV28, with TRBD1 matching over 7 bases. CDR1 MDHEN and CDR2 SYDVKM come from the germline V gene. V lost 4 bases and J lost 4; bases outside the gene matches: 22. The CDR3 has 19 amino acids.

The chain recombines TRBV6-5 with TRBJ1-6; possible D gene TRBD1, 5 bases. The CDR3 spans 14 residues. Trimming stripped 6 bases from V and 10 bases from J, with 16 bases between. Germline-derived CDR1 and CDR2 are MNHEY and SVGAGI. The CDR3, as DNA: TGTGCCAGCAGCCGCGGAGACCCAGGGTCACCCCTCCACTTT. Its protein is CASSRGDPGSPLHF.

The chain recombines TRBV5-1 with TRBJ2-7; no definite D call. Looked up from germline, CDR1 is SGHRS and CDR2 is YFSETQ. The CDR3 consists of 14 residues. V was clipped by 0 bases and J by 5 bases, with 12 bases between them. CDR3 DNA: TGCGCCAGCAGCTTGGTATCAGCCAGCAACGAGCAGTACTTC. Its translation: CASSLVSASNEQYF.

The J gene is TRBJ2-1, the V gene TRBV9; 16 nucleotides match TRBD2. The CDR3 loop spans 20 amino acids. Germline CDR1 SGDLS, CDR2 YYNGEE. V shed 4 bases and J 7 bases; nucleotides not matched to a gene: 17. Written as DNA, the CDR3 is TGTGCCAGCAGCCCTAATCCGGGACTAGCGGGGGGGCGGAAAATAAATGAGCAGTTCTTC. The encoded protein is CASSPNPGLAGGRKINEQFF.

This chain's CDR3 is CASSSRDRAYEQYF. CDR3 coding DNA: TGTGCCAGCAGTTCCCGGGACAGGGCCTACGAGCAGTACTTC. The chain links TRBV6-2 or TRBV6-3 to TRBJ2-7; 9 positions agree with TRBD1. CDR3 length: 14 residues. The ends lost 4 bases at V and 2 bases at J; junction bases unmatched: 3. The germline V gene encodes CDR1 MNHEY and CDR2 SVGEGT.

On this clone itself: Because the CDR3's place on the DNA is in doubt, the DNA is left out and the CDR3 is given as listed by TCRdb. This chain joins TRBV6-6 and TRBJ1-5. Germline V CDR1 and CDR2: MNHNY, SVGAGI (reference sequence). 15 amino acids form the CDR3, both terminal residues included. CDR3 sequence: CASSSSKEGNQPQHF.

V is TRBV3-1 (or the pseudogene TRBV3-2) and J is TRBJ2-1; D is possibly TRBD1 or TRBD2 (5 bases each). Looked up from germline, CDR1 is LGHDT and CDR2 is YNNKEL (reference sequence). The CDR3 has 17 amino acids. The V end was cut by 3 bases, the J end by 0 bases, with 15 bases between. CDR3 sequence: CASSHLTGRNSYNEQFF. The CDR3 DNA is TGTGCCAGCAGCCACCTCACGGGGCGAAACTCCTACAATGAGCAGTTCTTC.

CDR3 in DNA: TGCAGCGTTCGGACGGATCACACTGAAGCTTTCTTT. Translated: CSVRTDHTEAFF. The chain recombines TRBV29-1 with TRBJ1-1; D is ambiguous. CDR1 and CDR2 (germline): SQVTM, ANQGSEA. CDR3 length: 12 amino acids. Trimming removed 5 bases at V and 3 bases at J, with 10 bases between.

The CDR3 nucleotides read TGTGCCAGCTCACCCCTTGGGGGAGACACTGAAGCTTTCTTT. This translates into CASSPLGGDTEAFF. This chain connects TRBV18 to TRBJ1-1, with a weak D call TRBD1 (5 bases). This CDR3 region has 14 residues. Trimming shortened V by 3 bases and J by 3 bases, and 11 bases separated the two germline ends. In germline, CDR1 is KGHSH, CDR2 LQKENI.

V gene TRBV11-2 combines with J gene TRBJ2-1; maybe TRBD1 (5 bases). CDR3 length: 15 amino acids. The germline gives CDR1 SGHAT, CDR2 FQNNGV. Trimming left V 2 bases short and J 11 bases short, with 19 bases between. The CDR3 nucleotides are TGTGCCAGCAGCTTATTCGCCCAGGGTACAATGAAGCAGTTCTTC. Its protein is CASSLFAQGTMKQFF.